The sequence of this T cell receptor (beta chain) was determined in a study of blood T cell repertoires in COVID-19. The overall study: COVID-19 samples collected from the United States, Italy and Spain covered acute and convalescent phases. PBMCs, B-cell-depleted T cells, or T cells were the source of the cDNA or gDNA that made up the material.

In this sample, this clone turned up once. In the original analysis: Estimated nucleated cell counts came from reference gene primer amplification. Sequencing used immunoSEQ multiplex PCR; TCRdb keeps in-frame clones, though not all of them. V, J and clone size reflect that table, while D and trimming were determined from the DNA. This table holds about 180,000 clones, 70% to 90% found once. This TCR derives from a man in his fifties or sixties with acute or convalescent COVID-19. Sequences were obtained from peripheral blood.

CDR3 nucleotide sequence: TGTGCCAGCAGTTCTTTGACTTACCGCCCCTACGAGCAGTACTTC. This codes for CASSSLTYRPYEQYF. The chain carries TRBV27 and TRBJ2-7; no clear D. The CDR3 has 15 residues. CDR1 MNHEY and CDR2 SMNVEV come from the germline V gene (reference sequence). V was cut by 4 bases and J by 2 bases, with 15 bases left in between.